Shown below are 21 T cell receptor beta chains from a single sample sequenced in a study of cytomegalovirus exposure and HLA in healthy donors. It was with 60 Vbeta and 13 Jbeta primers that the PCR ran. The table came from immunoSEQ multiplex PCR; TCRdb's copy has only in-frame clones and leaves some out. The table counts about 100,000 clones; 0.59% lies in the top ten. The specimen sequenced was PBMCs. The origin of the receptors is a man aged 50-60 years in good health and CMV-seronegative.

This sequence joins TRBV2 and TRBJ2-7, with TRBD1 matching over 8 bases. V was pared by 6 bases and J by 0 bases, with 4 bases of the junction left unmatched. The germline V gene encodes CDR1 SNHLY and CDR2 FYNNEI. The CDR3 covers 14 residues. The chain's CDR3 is CASRQTGDSYEQYF. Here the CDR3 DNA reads TGTGCCAGCAGACAGACAGGGGACTCCTACGAGCAGTACTTC.

CDR3 DNA sequence: TGTGCCAGCAGCTTTGGGATACAGGGAATCAACCAAGAGACCCAGTACTTC. Amino acid sequence: CASSFGIQGINQETQYF. This chain links TRBV11-2 with TRBJ2-5; weak D call: TRBD1 (6 bases). This CDR3 comprises 17 residues. V lost 3 bases to trimming and J lost 0 bases, with 17 bases between them. Germline V gene sequence: CDR1 SGHAT, CDR2 FQNNGV.

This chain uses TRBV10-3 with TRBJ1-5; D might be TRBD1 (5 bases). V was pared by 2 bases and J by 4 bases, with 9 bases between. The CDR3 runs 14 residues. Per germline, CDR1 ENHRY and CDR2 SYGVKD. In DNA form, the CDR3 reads TGTGCCATCAGTGAGGGGGGGAATAATCAGCCCCAGCATTTT. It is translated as CAISEGGNNQPQHF.

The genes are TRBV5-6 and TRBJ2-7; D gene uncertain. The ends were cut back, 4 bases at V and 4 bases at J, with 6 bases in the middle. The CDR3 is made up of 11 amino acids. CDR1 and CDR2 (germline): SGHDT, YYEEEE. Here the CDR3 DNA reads TGTGCCAGCAGCCGGTTTTACGAGCAGTACTTC. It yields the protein CASSRFYEQYF.

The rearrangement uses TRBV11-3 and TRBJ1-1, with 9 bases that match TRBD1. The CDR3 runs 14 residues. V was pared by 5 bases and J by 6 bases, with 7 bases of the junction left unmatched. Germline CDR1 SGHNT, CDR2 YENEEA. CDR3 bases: TGTGCCAGCAGCACGGGACAGGGAGGGGCTGAAGCTTTCTTT. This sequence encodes CASSTGQGGAEAFF. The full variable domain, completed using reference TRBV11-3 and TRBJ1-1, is EAGVVQSPRYKIIEKKQPVAFWCNPISGHNTLYWYLQNLGQGPELLIRYENEEAVDDSQLPKDRFSAERLKGVDSTLKIQPAELGDSAVYLCASSTGQGGAEAFFGQGTRLTVV.

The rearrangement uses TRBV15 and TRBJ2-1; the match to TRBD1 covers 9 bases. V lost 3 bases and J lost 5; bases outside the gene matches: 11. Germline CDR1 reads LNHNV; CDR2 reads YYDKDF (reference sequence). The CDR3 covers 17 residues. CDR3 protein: CATSRHRGDRGDNEQFF. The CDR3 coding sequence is TGTGCCACCAGCAGGCACCGCGGAGACAGGGGGGACAATGAGCAGTTCTTC.

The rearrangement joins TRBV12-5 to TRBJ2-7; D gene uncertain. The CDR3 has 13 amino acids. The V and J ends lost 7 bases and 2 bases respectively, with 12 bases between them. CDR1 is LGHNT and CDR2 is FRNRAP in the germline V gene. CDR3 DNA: TGTGCTAGTGTTGTAGATACGACCTACGAGCAGTACTTC. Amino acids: CASVVDTTYEQYF.

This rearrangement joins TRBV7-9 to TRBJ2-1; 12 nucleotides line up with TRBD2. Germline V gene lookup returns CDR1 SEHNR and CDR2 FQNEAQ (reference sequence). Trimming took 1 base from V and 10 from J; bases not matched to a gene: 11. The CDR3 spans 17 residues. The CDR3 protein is CASSLGPVLAGGHEQFF. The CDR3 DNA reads TGTGCCAGCAGCTTAGGGCCGGTACTAGCGGGAGGTCACGAGCAGTTCTTC. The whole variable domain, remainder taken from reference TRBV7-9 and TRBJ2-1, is DTGVSQNPRHKITKRGQNVTFRCDPISEHNRLYWYRQTLGQGPEFLTYFQNEAQLEKSRLLSDRFSAERPKGSFSTLEIQRTEQGDSAMYLCASSLGPVLAGGHEQFFGPGTRLTVL.

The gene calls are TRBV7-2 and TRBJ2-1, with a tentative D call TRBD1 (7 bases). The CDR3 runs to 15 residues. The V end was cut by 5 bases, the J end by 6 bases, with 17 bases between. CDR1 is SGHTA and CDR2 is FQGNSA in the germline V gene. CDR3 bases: TGTGCCAGCAGCCCTCCCCAGGGGGGCCCCAATGAGCAGTTCTTC. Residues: CASSPPQGGPNEQFF.

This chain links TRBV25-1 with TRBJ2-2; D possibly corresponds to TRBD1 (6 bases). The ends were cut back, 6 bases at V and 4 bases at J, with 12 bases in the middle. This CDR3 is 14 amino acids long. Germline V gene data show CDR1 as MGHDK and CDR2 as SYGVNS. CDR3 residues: CASRGAATTGELFF. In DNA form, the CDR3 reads TGTGCCAGCAGGGGGGCAGCGACCACCGGGGAGCTGTTTTTT.

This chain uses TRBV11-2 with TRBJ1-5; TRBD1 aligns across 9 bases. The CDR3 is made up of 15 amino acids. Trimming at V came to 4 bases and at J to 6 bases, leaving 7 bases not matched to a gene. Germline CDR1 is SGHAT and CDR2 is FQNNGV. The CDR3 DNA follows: TGTGCCAGCAGCTCTGGGACAGGGTCAAGTCAGCCCCAGCATTTT. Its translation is CASSSGTGSSQPQHF.

CDR3 region: CASGEYEQYF. The DNA for the CDR3 is TGTGCCAGCGGGGAGTACGAGCAGTACTTC. The rearrangement uses TRBV2 and TRBJ2-7, with D possibly matching TRBD2 (5 bases). Germline assignment: CDR1 SNHLY and CDR2 FYNNEI. The CDR3 covers 10 residues. Trimming took off 8 bases at V and 4 bases at J, with 6 bases between the two ends. Combining the CDR3 with reference TRBV2 and TRBJ2-7 gives the whole variable domain EPEVTQTPSHQVTQMGQEVILRCVPISNHLYFYWYRQILGQKVEFLVSFYNNEISEKSEIFDDQFSVERPDGSNFTLKIRSTKLEDSAMYFCASGEYEQYFGPGTRLTVT.

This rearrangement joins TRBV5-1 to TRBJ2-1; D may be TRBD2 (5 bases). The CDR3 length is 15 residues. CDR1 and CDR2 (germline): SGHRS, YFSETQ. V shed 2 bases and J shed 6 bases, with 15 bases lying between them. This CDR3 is CASSFLPQEGNEQFF. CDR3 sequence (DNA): TGCGCCAGCAGCTTTTTACCCCAAGAGGGCAATGAGCAGTTCTTC.

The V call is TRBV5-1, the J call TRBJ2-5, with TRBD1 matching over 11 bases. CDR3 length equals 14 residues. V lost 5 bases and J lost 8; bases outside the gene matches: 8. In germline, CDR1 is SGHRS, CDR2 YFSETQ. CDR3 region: CASRSGQGVLTQYF. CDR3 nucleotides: TGCGCCAGCAGATCGGGACAGGGGGTGCTTACCCAGTACTTC.

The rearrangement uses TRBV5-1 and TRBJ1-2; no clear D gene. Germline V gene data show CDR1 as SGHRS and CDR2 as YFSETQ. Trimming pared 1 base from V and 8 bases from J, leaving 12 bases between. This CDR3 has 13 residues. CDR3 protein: CASSLNGDEGYTF. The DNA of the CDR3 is TGCGCCAGCAGCTTGAACGGAGACGAGGGCTACACCTTC. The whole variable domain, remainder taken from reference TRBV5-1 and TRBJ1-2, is KAGVTQTPRYLIKTRGQQVTLSCSPISGHRSVSWYQQTPGQGLQFLFEYFSETQRNKGNFPGRFSGRQFSNSRSEMNVSTLELGDSALYLCASSLNGDEGYTFGSGTRLTVV.

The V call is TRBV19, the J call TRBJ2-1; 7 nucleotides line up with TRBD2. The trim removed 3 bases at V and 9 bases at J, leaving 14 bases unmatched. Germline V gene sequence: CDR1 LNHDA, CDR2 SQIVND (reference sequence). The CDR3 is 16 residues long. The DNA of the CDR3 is TGTGCCAGTAGTATTAGAGGCGGCGCTAGCGGTTCTGAGCAGTTCTTC. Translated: CASSIRGGASGSEQFF.

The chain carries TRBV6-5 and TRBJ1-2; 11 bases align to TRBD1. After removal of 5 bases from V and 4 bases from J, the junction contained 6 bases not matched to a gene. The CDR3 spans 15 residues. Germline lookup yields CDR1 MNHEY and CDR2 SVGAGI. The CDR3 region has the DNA TGTGCCAGCAGTACGCGGACAGGGGGCGGCTATGGCTACACCTTC. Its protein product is CASSTRTGGGYGYTF.

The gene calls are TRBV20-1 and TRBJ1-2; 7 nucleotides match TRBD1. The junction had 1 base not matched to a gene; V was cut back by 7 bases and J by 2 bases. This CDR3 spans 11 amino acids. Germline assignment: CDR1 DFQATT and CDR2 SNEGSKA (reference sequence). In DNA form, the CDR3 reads TGCAGTGGACAGGGAAACTATGGCTACACCTTC. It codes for CSGQGNYGYTF.

The CDR3 bases are TGTGCCAGCAGCCCCACGGGAGGGACTGGAAACACCATATATTTT. Protein sequence: CASSPTGGTGNTIYF. V is TRBV6-5 and J is TRBJ1-3; D remains ambiguous. The V gene's germline CDR1 is MNHEY and CDR2 SVGAGI. This CDR3 spans 15 amino acids. V was trimmed by 6 bases and J by 2 bases, leaving 14 bases between them.

CDR3 loop: CASSLERGSQETQYF. The DNA of the CDR3 is TGTGCCAGCAGCTTAGAGCGAGGCAGTCAAGAGACCCAGTACTTC. V usage is TRBV11-2 and J usage is TRBJ2-5; D remains ambiguous. V lost 0 bases, J lost 2 bases, and 10 bases lay in between. Looked up from germline, CDR1 is SGHAT and CDR2 is FQNNGV. This CDR3 is 15 amino acids long. The variable domain in full, with the rest retrieved from reference TRBV11-2 and TRBJ2-5, is EAGVAQSPRYKIIEKRQSVAFWCNPISGHATLYWYQQILGQGPKLLIQFQNNGVVDDSQLPKDRFSAERLKGVDSTLKIQPAKLEDSAVYLCASSLERGSQETQYFGPGTRLLVL.

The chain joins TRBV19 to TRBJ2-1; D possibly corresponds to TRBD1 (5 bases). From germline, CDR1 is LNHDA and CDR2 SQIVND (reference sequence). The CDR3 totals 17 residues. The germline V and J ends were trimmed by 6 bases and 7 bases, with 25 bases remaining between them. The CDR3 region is CASSPRFIGVKGNEQFF. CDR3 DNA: TGTGCCAGTAGCCCCCGGTTTATTGGAGTTAAGGGGAATGAGCAGTTCTTC.